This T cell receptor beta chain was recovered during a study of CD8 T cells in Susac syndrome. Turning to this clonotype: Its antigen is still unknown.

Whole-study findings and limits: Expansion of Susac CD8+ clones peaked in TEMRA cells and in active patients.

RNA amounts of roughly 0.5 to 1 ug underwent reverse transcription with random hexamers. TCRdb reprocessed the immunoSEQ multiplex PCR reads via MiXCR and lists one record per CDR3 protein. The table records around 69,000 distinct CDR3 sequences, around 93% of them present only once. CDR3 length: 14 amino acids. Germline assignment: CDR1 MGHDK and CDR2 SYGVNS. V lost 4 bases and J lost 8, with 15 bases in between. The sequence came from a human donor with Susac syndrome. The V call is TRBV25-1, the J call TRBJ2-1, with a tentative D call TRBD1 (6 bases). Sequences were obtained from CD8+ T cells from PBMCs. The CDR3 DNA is TGTGCCAGCAGTGGTAGTGAACAGGGACATGAGCAGTTCTTC. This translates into CASSGSEQGHEQFF.